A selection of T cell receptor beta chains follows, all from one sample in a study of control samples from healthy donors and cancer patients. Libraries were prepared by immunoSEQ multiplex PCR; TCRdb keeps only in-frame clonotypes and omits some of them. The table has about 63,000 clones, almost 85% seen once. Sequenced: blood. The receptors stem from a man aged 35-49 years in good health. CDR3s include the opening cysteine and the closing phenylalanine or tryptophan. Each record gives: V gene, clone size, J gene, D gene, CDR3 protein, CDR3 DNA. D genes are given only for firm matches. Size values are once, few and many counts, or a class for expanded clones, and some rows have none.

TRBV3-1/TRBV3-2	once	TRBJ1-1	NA	CASRRGDTEAFF	TGTGCCAGCAGACGGGGGGACACTGAAGCTTTCTTT
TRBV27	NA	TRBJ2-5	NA	CASSPRGETQYF	TGTGCCAGCAGTCCTCGCGGAGAGACCCAGTACTTC
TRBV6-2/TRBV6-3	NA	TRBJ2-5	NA	CASSYSGGGLGGGETQYF	TGTGCCAGCAGTTATTCAGGGGGGGGTTTAGGAGGAGGAGAGACCCAGTACTTC
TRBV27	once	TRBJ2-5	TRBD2	CASSPSGALQETQYF	TGTGCCAGCAGTCCTAGCGGGGCCCTCCAAGAGACCCAGTACTTC
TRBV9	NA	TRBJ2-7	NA	CASSADASSYEQYF	TGTGCCAGCAGCGCGGACGCCTCCTCCTACGAGCAGTACTTC
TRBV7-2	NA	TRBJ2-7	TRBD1	CASSKQGALDEQYF	TGTGCCAGCAGCAAACAGGGGGCGCTTGACGAGCAGTACTTC
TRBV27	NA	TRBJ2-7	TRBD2	CASGPLGEGNEQYF	TGTGCCAGCGGCCCGTTGGGGGAGGGAAACGAGCAGTACTTC
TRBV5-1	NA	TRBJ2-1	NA	CASSLRREPSYNEQFF	TGCGCCAGCAGCTTGCGACGGGAGCCCTCCTACAATGAGCAGTTCTTC
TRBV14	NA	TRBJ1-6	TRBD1	CASSQWDRGNSPLHF	TGTGCCAGCAGCCAATGGGACAGGGGGAATTCACCCCTCCACTTT
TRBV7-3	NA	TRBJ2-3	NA	CASSLVYTDTQYF	TGTGCCAGCAGCTTAGTTTACACAGATACGCAGTATTTT
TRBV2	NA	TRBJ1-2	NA	CASSAGLVVGGYTF	TGTGCCAGCAGCGCCGGGTTGGTTGTCGGGGGCTACACCTTC
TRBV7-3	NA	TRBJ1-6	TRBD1	CASSFERQGANSPLHF	TGTGCCAGCAGCTTTGAACGGCAGGGGGCAAATTCACCCCTCCACTTT
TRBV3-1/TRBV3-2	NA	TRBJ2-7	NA	CASSLAGSYEQYF	TGTGCCAGCAGCCTCGCAGGTAGCTACGAGCAGTACTTC
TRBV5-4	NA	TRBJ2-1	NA	CASSQTVGVRGSEQFF	TGTGCCAGCAGCCAAACGGTGGGGGTCCGAGGGAGTGAGCAGTTCTTC
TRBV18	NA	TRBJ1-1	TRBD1	CASSQTGATEAFF	TGTGCCAGCTCACAGACAGGGGCCACTGAAGCTTTCTTT
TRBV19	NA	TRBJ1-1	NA	CASSNLKQRAFF	TGTGCCAGTAGTAACCTGAAGCAGAGAGCTTTCTTT
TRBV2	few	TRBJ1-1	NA	CASSRTMMNTEAFF	TGTGCCAGCAGCAGGACGATGATGAACACTGAAGCTTTCTTT
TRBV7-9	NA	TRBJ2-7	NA	CASSFGRGAYEQYF	TGTGCCAGCAGCTTCGGCAGGGGAGCCTACGAGCAGTACTTC
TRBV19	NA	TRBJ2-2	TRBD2	CASSTRTSGTGELFF	TGTGCCAGTAGTACCCGGACTAGCGGAACCGGGGAGCTGTTTTTT
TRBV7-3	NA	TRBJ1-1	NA	CASSLTGHSNTEAFF	TGTGCCAGCAGCTTAACCGGACACTCGAACACTGAAGCTTTCTTT
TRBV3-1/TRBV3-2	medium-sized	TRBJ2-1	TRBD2	CASSFGTSGALNEQFF	TGTGCCAGCAGCTTTGGGACTAGCGGGGCCCTTAATGAGCAGTTCTTC
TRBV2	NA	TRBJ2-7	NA	CAVKEVGGKSSYEQYF	TGTGCCGTAAAAGAGGTTGGGGGTAAGAGCTCCTACGAGCAGTACTTC
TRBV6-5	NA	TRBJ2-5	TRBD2	CASRGLAVGETQYF	TGTGCCAGCAGGGGACTAGCGGTGGGGGAGACCCAGTACTTC
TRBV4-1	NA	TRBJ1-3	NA	CASSQVDMGFYGHTIYF	TGCGCCAGCAGCCAAGTCGACATGGGGTTTTACGGGCACACCATATATTTT
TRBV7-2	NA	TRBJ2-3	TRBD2	CASSLVAGVGTDTQYF	TGTGCCAGCAGCCTAGTAGCGGGAGTCGGCACAGATACGCAGTATTTT
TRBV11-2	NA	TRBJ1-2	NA	CASSLSPTANYGYTF	TGTGCCAGCAGCTTAAGCCCGACAGCCAACTATGGCTACACCTTC
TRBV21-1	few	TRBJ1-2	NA	CASTKRKGGGYTF	TGTGCCAGCACCAAGAGGAAGGGGGGAGGCTACACCTTC
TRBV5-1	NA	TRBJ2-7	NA	CASSLRGYEQYF	TGCGCCAGCAGCTTACGAGGATACGAGCAGTACTTC